The rows below give T cell receptor beta chains drawn from one sample of a study of graft-versus-host responses after intestinal transplantation. Their cognate antigens are unknown. Assay used: immunoSEQ multiplex PCR; TCRdb lists only in-frame clones, some missing. The table lists tens of thousands of clones, 85% to 95% of them singletons. The sample in question was unstimulated CD8+ T cells sorted from spleen or lymph node cells, obtained before intestinal transplant. The receptors come from a human donor who received an intestinal transplant. The CDR3 runs from the conserved cysteine through the conserved F or W. A D gene is named only where the DNA matches it firmly. Clone sizes are given selectively: once, few, many, or a class where the clone is expanded.

J: TRBJ2-3; V: TRBV11-2; size: NA; D: TRBD2; DNA: TGTGCCAGCAGCTTATCGGCGGGGGGGAGGGCAGATACGCAGTATTTT; CDR3: CASSLSAGGRADTQYF
J: TRBJ2-3; V: TRBV1; size: NA; D: NA; DNA: TGCACCAGCAGCCAAGCCCTAAAGGCGGGGGCAAAGAGGAGCACAGATACGCAGTATTTT; CDR3: CTSSQALKAGAKRSTDTQYF
J: TRBJ2-1; V: TRBV4-3; size: NA; D: NA; DNA: TGCGCCAGCAGCCAAGAAGATCGGGGGGCCAATGAGCAGTTCTTC; CDR3: CASSQEDRGANEQFF
J: TRBJ2-1; V: TRBV27; size: NA; D: NA; DNA: TGTGCCAGTCTAGGGGGCTACAATGAGCAGTTCTTC; CDR3: CASLGGYNEQFF
J: TRBJ1-1; V: TRBV11-2; size: NA; D: NA; DNA: TGTGCCAGCAGCTTAGATCGCGCCATTGAAGCTTTCTTT; CDR3: CASSLDRAIEAFF
J: TRBJ2-2; V: TRBV19; size: NA; D: TRBD2; DNA: TGTGCCAGTAGTTCCCTCCGACGACTAGCGGGGGAAACCGGGGAGCTGTTTTTT; CDR3: CASSSLRRLAGETGELFF
J: TRBJ1-2; V: TRBV9; size: NA; D: NA; DNA: TGTGCCAGCAGCGTAGAGGAGGGATGGTACACCTTC; CDR3: CASSVEEGWYTF
J: TRBJ1-2; V: TRBV30; size: NA; D: NA; DNA: TGTGCCTGGAGTAGGGGGGGTGGCTATGGCTACACCTTC; CDR3: CAWSRGGGYGYTF
J: TRBJ2-3; V: TRBV4-3; size: NA; D: TRBD2; DNA: TGCGCCAGCAGCCAAGTTCTAGCGGGGAGCACAGATACGCAGTATTTT; CDR3: CASSQVLAGSTDTQYF
J: TRBJ1-1; V: TRBV6-1; size: NA; D: NA; DNA: TGTGCCAGCAGTGAAACTTGGACAGCGTTAGACACTGAAGCTTTCTTT; CDR3: CASSETWTALDTEAFF
J: TRBJ1-2; V: TRBV30; size: NA; D: NA; DNA: TGTGCCTGGAGCCCCCTGGGGGCATACTATGGCTACACCTTC; CDR3: CAWSPLGAYYGYTF
J: TRBJ2-7; V: TRBV14; size: NA; D: TRBD1; DNA: TGTGCCAGCAGCCGAAACGACCGGGACAGGGGGCCTTACGAGCAGTACTTC; CDR3: CASSRNDRDRGPYEQYF
J: TRBJ2-7; V: TRBV7-8; size: NA; D: NA; DNA: TGTGCCAGCAGCTTAGCGAGCGGATTCTCCTACGAGCAGTACTTC; CDR3: CASSLASGFSYEQYF
J: TRBJ2-1; V: TRBV27; size: NA; D: NA; DNA: TGTGCCAGCAGTCTAGCCGCGAGCTCCTACAATGAGCAGTTCTTC; CDR3: CASSLAASSYNEQFF
J: TRBJ2-7; V: TRBV13; size: NA; D: TRBD1; DNA: TGTGCCAGCAGGACGCAGGGGGACCCCTACGAGCAGTACTTC; CDR3: CASRTQGDPYEQYF
J: TRBJ2-7; V: TRBV27; size: few; D: NA; DNA: TGTGCCAGCATGGGCCAGGTTCCCTACGAGCAGTACTTC; CDR3: CASMGQVPYEQYF
J: TRBJ1-1; V: TRBV5-6; size: NA; D: NA; DNA: TGTGCCAGCAGCTTGGCCGGGCAGGGTGTCTCTGAAGCTTTCTTT; CDR3: CASSLAGQGVSEAFF
J: TRBJ2-7; V: TRBV11-2; size: NA; D: TRBD1; DNA: TGTGCCAGCAGCAGAGGGACAGGTTCCTACGAGCAGTACTTC; CDR3: CASSRGTGSYEQYF
J: TRBJ2-6; V: TRBV5-4; size: once; D: TRBD1; DNA: TGTGCCAGCAGCTTGGACAGGGGGCTCGGGGCCAACGTCCTGACTTTC; CDR3: CASSLDRGLGANVLTF
J: TRBJ1-1; V: TRBV11-3; size: NA; D: TRBD1; DNA: TGTGCCAGCAGCTTAGGGGGGGACAGGGAAGCTTTCTTT; CDR3: CASSLGGDREAFF
J: TRBJ2-7; V: TRBV10-1; size: NA; D: NA; DNA: TGCGCCAGCAGTGATCCCTCCCGAGCCTACGAGCAGTACTTC; CDR3: CASSDPSRAYEQYF
J: TRBJ2-1; V: TRBV4-3; size: NA; D: TRBD1; DNA: TGCGCCAGCAGCTTACGACAGGGGCCCTCAATTAATGAGCAGTTCTTC; CDR3: CASSLRQGPSINEQFF
J: TRBJ2-4; V: TRBV4-1; size: once; D: NA; DNA: TGCGCCAGCAGCCAAGAGGGGCCGGGACATAACAAAAACATTCAGTACTTC; CDR3: CASSQEGPGHNKNIQYF
J: TRBJ2-1; V: TRBV13; size: NA; D: TRBD1; DNA: TGTGCCAGCAACCCGAGGAGGTCGACAGGGAACAATGAGCAGTTCTTC; CDR3: CASNPRRSTGNNEQFF
J: TRBJ2-3; V: TRBV5-1; size: once; D: TRBD2; DNA: TGCGCCAGCAGCGGGGGACTAGGAGTTCCCGCAGATACGCAGTATTTT; CDR3: CASSGGLGVPADTQYF
J: TRBJ1-2; V: TRBV5-6; size: NA; D: NA; DNA: TGTGCCAGCAGCCTGTCCCCCGACGACAGAGTCTATGGCTACACCTTC; CDR3: CASSLSPDDRVYGYTF
J: TRBJ2-1; V: TRBV19; size: NA; D: NA; DNA: TGTGCCAGTAGTATTTCGGACAGATCCTACAATGAGCAGTTCTTC; CDR3: CASSISDRSYNEQFF
J: TRBJ1-1; V: TRBV5-1; size: NA; D: NA; DNA: TGCGCCAGCAGCCCCCTTAGAGGCACTGAAGCTTTCTTT; CDR3: CASSPLRGTEAFF
J: TRBJ2-3; V: TRBV5-5; size: few; D: TRBD2; DNA: TGCGCCAGCAGCCCAGGGACTAGCGGGGGCACAGATACGCAGTATTTT; CDR3: CASSPGTSGGTDTQYF
J: TRBJ2-5; V: TRBV28; size: NA; D: NA; DNA: TGTGCCAGCACCCCGGGGGGCGGGGAGACCCAGTACTTC; CDR3: CASTPGGGETQYF
J: TRBJ2-7; V: TRBV10-3; size: NA; D: NA; DNA: TGTGCCATCAGTGCTAACTACGAGCAGTACTTC; CDR3: CAISANYEQYF
J: TRBJ2-1; V: TRBV4-3; size: NA; D: TRBD2; DNA: TGCGCCAGCAGCCAAGATGGGAGTTTGGAGCGGCGGGGGGGCGTCAATGAGCAGTTCTTC; CDR3: CASSQDGSLERRGGVNEQFF
J: TRBJ1-5; V: TRBV5-6; size: NA; D: NA; DNA: TGTGCCAGCAGCTTGGGTAACAGCCTCCTTAGCAATCAGCCCCAGCATTTT; CDR3: CASSLGNSLLSNQPQHF
J: TRBJ2-7; V: TRBV27; size: NA; D: NA; DNA: TGTGCCAGCAGTCCCTTTCCGACAGGTGCCTACGAGCAGTACTTC; CDR3: CASSPFPTGAYEQYF
J: TRBJ2-7; V: TRBV11-2; size: NA; D: NA; DNA: TGTGCCAGCAGCTTAGGTATGTCCGAGCAGTACTTC; CDR3: CASSLGMSEQYF
J: TRBJ2-7; V: TRBV30; size: NA; D: TRBD1; DNA: TGTGCCTGGAGTGTAAGGGGGCCCACCTACGAGCAGTACTTC; CDR3: CAWSVRGPTYEQYF